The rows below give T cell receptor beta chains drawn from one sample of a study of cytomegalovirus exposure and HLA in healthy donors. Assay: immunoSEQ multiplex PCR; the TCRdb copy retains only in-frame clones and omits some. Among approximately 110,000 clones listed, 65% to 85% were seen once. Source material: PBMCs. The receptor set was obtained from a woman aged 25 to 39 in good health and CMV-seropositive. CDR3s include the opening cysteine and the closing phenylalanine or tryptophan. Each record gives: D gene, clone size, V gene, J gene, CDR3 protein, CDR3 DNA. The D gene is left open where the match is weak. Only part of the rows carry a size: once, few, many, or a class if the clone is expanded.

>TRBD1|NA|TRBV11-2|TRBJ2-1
CASSVRFQGDSNEQFF
TGTGCCAGCAGCGTCCGTTTCCAGGGGGACAGCAATGAGCAGTTCTTC
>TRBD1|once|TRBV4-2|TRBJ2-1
CASSQTGTGVDEQFF
TGTGCCAGCAGCCAAACCGGGACAGGGGTCGATGAGCAGTTCTTC
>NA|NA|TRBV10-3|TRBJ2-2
CAISSQIASTGELFF
TGTGCCATCAGCTCACAGATCGCGAGCACCGGGGAGCTGTTTTTT
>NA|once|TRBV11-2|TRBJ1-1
CASSQWHRDTEAFF
TGTGCCAGCAGCCAATGGCACAGGGATACTGAAGCTTTCTTT
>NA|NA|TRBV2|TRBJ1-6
CASSGQGVHF
TGTGCCAGCAGTGGTCAGGGCGTCCACTTT
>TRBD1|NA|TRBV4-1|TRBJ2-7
CASSQDKGTGNYEQYF
TGCGCCAGCAGCCAAGATAAGGGGACAGGGAACTACGAGCAGTACTTC
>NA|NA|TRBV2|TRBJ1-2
CASSVDFAGGYTF
TGTGCCAGCAGTGTTGACTTCGCCGGCGGCTACACCTTC
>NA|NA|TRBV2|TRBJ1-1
CASSENSPEAFF
TGTGCCAGCAGTGAAAATAGTCCCGAAGCTTTCTTT
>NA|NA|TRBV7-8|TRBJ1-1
CASTKRTGRVGTEAFF
TGTGCCAGCACCAAAAGGACCGGGCGGGTGGGCACTGAAGCTTTCTTT
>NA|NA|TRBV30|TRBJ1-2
CAWSVSGYAFYGYTF
TGTGCCTGGAGTGTTTCAGGATACGCTTTCTATGGCTACACCTTC
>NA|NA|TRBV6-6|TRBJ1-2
CASTDGPGSAGYTF
TGTGCCAGCACCGACGGCCCAGGATCAGCTGGCTACACCTTC
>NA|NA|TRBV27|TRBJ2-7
CASGQGSSYEQYF
TGTGCCAGCGGCCAGGGGAGCTCCTACGAGCAGTACTTC
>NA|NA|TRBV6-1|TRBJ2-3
CASRRAGTDTQYF
TGTGCCAGCAGACGGGCGGGAACAGATACGCAGTATTTT
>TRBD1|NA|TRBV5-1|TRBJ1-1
CASSPGDRGNTEAFF
TGCGCCAGCAGCCCAGGGGACAGGGGAAACACTGAAGCTTTCTTT
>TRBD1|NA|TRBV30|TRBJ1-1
CAWKGQGYLNTEAFF
TGTGCCTGGAAGGGACAGGGGTACCTAAACACTGAAGCTTTCTTT